The T cell receptor (beta chain) under discussion was sequenced for a study of shared clonotypes between healthy human individuals. Study-wide background: The cohort comprised a couple of women and a few men. Their ages spanned 18 to 49 years. Study observations and caveats: In a handful of donors, about 5% of naive CD4 clonotypes appeared in common.

V was cut by 4 bases and J by 2 bases, with 8 bases left in between. CDR1 SQVTM and CDR2 ANQGSEA come from the germline V gene. The CDR3 length is 12 residues. Original processing methods: ImmunoSEQ gave junction-only sequences without quality scores, so filtering differed. The data were produced by immunoSEQ multiplex PCR, yet TCRdb's version contains in-frame clones alone and is incomplete. Clone size and the V and J calls come from that table; the DNA yielded D and trimming. The repertoire has about 1 million clones, approximately 80% of them found once; the top ten carry approximately 0.56%. About this clone itself: Its antigen is unidentified.

J is TRBJ1-2 and V is TRBV29-1; D is unresolved. The receptor's source is a man younger than 35 in good health. Some clones in this sample may be carry-over from other donors' samples. The material sequenced was memory CD4+ T cells from PBMCs. This sample's subset: CD45RA-negative fraction. The CDR3 here is CSVAMVNYGYTF. Here the CDR3 DNA reads TGCAGCGTTGCTATGGTGAACTATGGCTACACCTTC.